Detailed here is one T cell receptor (beta chain). Its target is unknown. The data were taken from a study of cytomegalovirus exposure and HLA in healthy donors. Findings and caveats of the study: The classifier reportedly diagnosed cytomegalovirus status with high sensitivity and specificity.

CDR1 and CDR2 from the germline V gene are MNHEY and SMNVEV (reference sequence). The V end was cut by 4 bases, the J end by 7 bases, with 7 bases between. The CDR3 contains 12 residues. 13 Jbeta primers and 60 Vbeta primers were used for the PCR. Only in-frame clones appear in the TCRdb table, and some are missing; sequencing was by immunoSEQ multiplex PCR. The table includes about 180,000 clones, 75% to 85% detected once. The sequence was collected from a woman aged 50 to 65 in good health and CMV-seropositive. The chain links TRBV27 to TRBJ1-4; D is ambiguous. The specimen sequenced was PBMCs. CDR3 sequence reads: CASSSSGEKLFF. The CDR3 DNA reads TGTGCCAGCAGTTCCTCGGGTGAAAAACTGTTTTTT.